These 11 T cell receptor beta chains were all obtained from the same sample, sequenced in a study of beta chain features in type 1 diabetes. Study conclusions and caveats: Moderate but significant shortening of TCRB CDR3s was recorded in all four CD4+ subsets from Type 1 diabetes patients.

Expressed TCRB transcripts were sequenced, since all the RNA that had been isolated was reverse transcribed. Sequencing used immunoSEQ multiplex PCR; TCRdb keeps in-frame clones, though not all of them. Among 45,000 to 60,000 clones listed, 50% to 75% were seen once. Their antigens are not known. Material: stem cell memory CD4+ T cells from blood. Receptors were obtained from a woman aged 25 to 39 with type 1 diabetes.

This clone was found once. The CDR3 loop reads CASGRGDYEQYF. Written as DNA, the CDR3 is TGTGCCAGCGGTCGGGGAGATTACGAGCAGTACTTC. V gene TRBV19 combines with J gene TRBJ2-5; TRBD2 might be the D (5 bases). The J call may be wrong; the DNA end is better matched by TRBJ2-7. Germline assignment: CDR1 LNHDA and CDR2 SQIVND (reference sequence). The CDR3 runs to 12 residues.

The gene calls are TRBV30 and TRBJ1-2, with TRBD1 as a possible D gene (6 bases). V lost 1 base to trimming and J lost 8 bases, with 20 bases between them. The length of the CDR3 is 15 residues. The germline gives CDR1 GTSNPN, CDR2 SVGIG (reference sequence). CDR3 sequence: CAWSDIWTEGRGYTF. For the CDR3, the DNA is TGTGCCTGGAGTGATATTTGGACAGAAGGACGGGGCTACACCTTC.

The gene calls are TRBV30 and TRBJ1-2; a possible D gene is TRBD1 (5 bases). With 4 bases removed from V and 5 bases from J, the gap between germline ends came to 17 bases. The CDR3 is 14 residues long. Germline V gene data show CDR1 as GTSNPN and CDR2 as SVGIG (reference sequence). The DNA of the CDR3 is TGTGCCTGGACGGTAGGGGTTGGGGCGTATGGCTACACCTTC. Translated: CAWTVGVGAYGYTF. The entire variable domain, with the rest obtained from reference TRBV30 and TRBJ1-2, is as follows: SQTIHQWPATLVQPVGSPLSLECTVEGTSNPNLYWYRQAAGRGLQLLFYSVGIGQISSEVPQNLSASRPQDRQFILSSKKLLLSDSGFYLCAWTVGVGAYGYTFGSGTRLTVV.

The chain links TRBV25-1 to TRBJ2-2; D is unresolved. Looked up from germline, CDR1 is MGHDK and CDR2 is SYGVNS. This CDR3 is built from 12 residues. V lost 7 bases and J lost 6, with 9 bases in between. The CDR3 nucleotides read TGTGCCAGCACGATGGCTGCCGGGGAGCTGTTTTTT. Amino acids: CASTMAAGELFF.

This chain connects TRBV19 to TRBJ2-1, with 7 bases aligning to TRBD1. J lost 2 bases, V lost 7 bases, and 14 bases had no gene match. The CDR3 loop spans 17 amino acids. CDR1 and CDR2 from the germline V gene are LNHDA and SQIVND (reference sequence). CDR3: CASMRTGLAPTYNEQFF. The CDR3 coding sequence is TGTGCCAGTATGAGGACAGGCCTGGCCCCGACCTACAATGAGCAGTTCTTC.

The gene calls are TRBV7-2 and TRBJ2-1; TRBD1 agrees at 11 bases. CDR1 and CDR2 from the germline V gene are SGHTA and FQGNSA. V gave up 4 bases and J gave up 9 bases; unmatched junction bases: 8. CDR3 size: 15 residues. The CDR3, as DNA: TGTGCCAGCAGCTCCTCTAGCGGGACAGGGGGTGAGCAGTTCTTC. Translated: CASSSSSGTGGEQFF.

The CDR3 DNA reads as TGTGCCATCAGTGAGTATGATAGCGGGAGCAATGAGCAGTTCTTC. Its translation: CAISEYDSGSNEQFF. V and J are TRBV10-3 and TRBJ2-1, with 9 bases lining up with TRBD2. The CDR3 spans 15 residues. CDR1 and CDR2 (germline): ENHRY, SYGVKD. Trimming removed 1 base from V and 6 bases from J; junction bases left unmatched: 4.

The V call is TRBV7-9, the J call TRBJ2-7, with D perhaps matching TRBD2 (6 bases). The germline V and J ends were trimmed by 10 bases and 1 base, with 14 bases remaining between them. CDR3 length: 13 amino acids. Germline V CDR1 and CDR2: SEHNR, FQNEAQ (reference sequence). The CDR3 DNA is TGTGCCACAAGACTAGACGGTTCCTACGAGCAGTACTTC. The encoded protein is CATRLDGSYEQYF.

The chain uses TRBV7-8 and TRBJ2-7; no clear D. The CDR3 is 13 residues long. V was clipped by 4 bases and J by 6 bases, with 13 bases between them. Germline V gene data show CDR1 as SGHVS and CDR2 as FQNEAQ. The CDR3, as DNA: TGTGCCAGCAGCTCCCCCCGTAGCTCCGAGCAGTACTTC. It yields the protein CASSSPRSSEQYF.

The table lists this clone with a count of one. This rearrangement joins TRBV11-3 to TRBJ2-1; TRBD2 might be the D (6 bases). The CDR3 is made up of 16 amino acids. CDR1 and CDR2 from the germline V gene are SGHNT and YENEEA. Trimming pared 1 base from V and 8 bases from J, leaving 18 bases between. CDR3 protein: CASSLGGNKIGHEQFF. The CDR3, as DNA: TGTGCCAGCAGCTTAGGCGGGAATAAAATCGGTCATGAGCAGTTCTTC.

As regards this clone: Sequence at one end of the junction differs from germline and may be a read error. The rearrangement joins TRBV7-9 to TRBJ1-1; 8 nucleotides align to TRBD1. The CDR3 length is 14 residues. CDR1 is SEHNR and CDR2 is FQNEAQ in the germline V gene (reference sequence). For the CDR3, the DNA is TGTGCCAGCAGTTTAGCAGGGGGCAACACTGAAGCTTTCTTT. This encodes CASSLAGGNTEAFF.